The clone carrying this TCR beta chain was detected many times. V was pared by 5 bases and J by 0 bases, with 11 bases of the junction left unmatched. There are 18 residues in the CDR3. Germline CDR1 and CDR2: SGHVS and FQNEAQ. The record originates from a study of T cells after yellow fever vaccination. In making TCR cDNA, 5'RACE template switching added a universal primer site and UMIs to it. TCRdb recomputed calls from the 5' RACE reads with MiXCR, one row per CDR3 protein. The table shows fewer than 35,000 distinct CDR3 sequences, with under 12% occurring only once. This sequence joins TRBV7-8 and TRBJ1-5; TRBD1 matches 9 bases. This specimen consisted of PBMCs, either bulk or a sorted T-cell subset (CD4+, CD8+, memory, or dextramer-sorted; not recorded which), obtained around 15 days after the first yellow fever vaccination. This sequence originates from a man younger than 35 who received the YFV17D yellow fever vaccine. The CDR3 DNA is TGTGCCAGCAGCCCCGACAGGGGGACCAGATATAGCAATCAGCCCCAGCATTTT. Translated, it gives CASSPDRGTRYSNQPQHF.